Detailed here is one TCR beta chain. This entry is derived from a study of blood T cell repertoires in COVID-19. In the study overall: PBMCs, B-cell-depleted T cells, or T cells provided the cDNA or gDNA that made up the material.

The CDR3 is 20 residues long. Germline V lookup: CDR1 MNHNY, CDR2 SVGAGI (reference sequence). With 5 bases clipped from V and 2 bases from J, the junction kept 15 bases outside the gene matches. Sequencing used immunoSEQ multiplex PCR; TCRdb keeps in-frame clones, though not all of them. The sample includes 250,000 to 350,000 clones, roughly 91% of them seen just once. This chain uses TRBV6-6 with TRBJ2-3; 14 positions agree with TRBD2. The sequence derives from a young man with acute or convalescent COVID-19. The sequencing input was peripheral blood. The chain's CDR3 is CASSPRWGTSGSRPTDTQYF. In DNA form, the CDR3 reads TGTGCCAGCAGTCCCCGTTGGGGGACTAGCGGGAGCCGTCCCACAGATACGCAGTATTTT.